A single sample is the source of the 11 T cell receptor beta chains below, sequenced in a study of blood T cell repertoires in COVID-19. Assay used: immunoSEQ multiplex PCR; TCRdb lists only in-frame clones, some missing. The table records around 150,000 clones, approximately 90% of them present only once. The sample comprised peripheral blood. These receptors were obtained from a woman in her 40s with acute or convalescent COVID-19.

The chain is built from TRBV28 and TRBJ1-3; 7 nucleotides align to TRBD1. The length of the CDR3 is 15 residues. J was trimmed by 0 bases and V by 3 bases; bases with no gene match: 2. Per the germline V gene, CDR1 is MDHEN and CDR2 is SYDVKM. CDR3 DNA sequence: TGTGCCAGCAGTTTGAGACAGGGCTCTGGAAACACCATATATTTT. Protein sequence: CASSLRQGSGNTIYF.

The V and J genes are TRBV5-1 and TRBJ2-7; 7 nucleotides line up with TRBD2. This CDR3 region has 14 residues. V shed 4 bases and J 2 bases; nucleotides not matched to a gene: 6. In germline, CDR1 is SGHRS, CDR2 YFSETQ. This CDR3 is CASSPPGGPYEQYF. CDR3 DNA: TGCGCCAGCAGCCCCCCGGGAGGCCCCTACGAGCAGTACTTC.

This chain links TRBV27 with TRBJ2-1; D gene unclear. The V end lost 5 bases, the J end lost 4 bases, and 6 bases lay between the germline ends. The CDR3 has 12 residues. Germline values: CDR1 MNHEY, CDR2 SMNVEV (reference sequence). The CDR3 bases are TGTGCCAGCAGTGAGGATTACAATGAGCAGTTCTTC. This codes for CASSEDYNEQFF.

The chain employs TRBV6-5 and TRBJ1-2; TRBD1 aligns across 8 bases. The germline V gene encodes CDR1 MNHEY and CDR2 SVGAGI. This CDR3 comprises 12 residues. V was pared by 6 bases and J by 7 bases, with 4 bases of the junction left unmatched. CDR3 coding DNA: TGTGCCAGCAGCACAGGGGGAGGTGGCTACACCTTC. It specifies CASSTGGGGYTF.

Written as DNA, the CDR3 is TGTGCCAGCAGTGAAAGACTAGCCGGGGAGCTGTTTTTT. It codes for CASSERLAGELFF. The J gene is TRBJ2-2, the V gene TRBV2, with D possibly TRBD2 on 6 matching bases. The CDR3 totals 13 residues. V was trimmed by 2 bases and J by 6 bases, leaving 7 bases between them. CDR1 is SNHLY and CDR2 is FYNNEI in the germline V gene.

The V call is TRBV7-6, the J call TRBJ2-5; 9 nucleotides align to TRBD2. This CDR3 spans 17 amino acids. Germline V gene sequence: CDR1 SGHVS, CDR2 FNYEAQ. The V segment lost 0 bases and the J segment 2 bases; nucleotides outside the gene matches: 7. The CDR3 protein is CASSLARTSVWQETQYF. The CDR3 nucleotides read TGTGCCAGCAGCTTAGCGCGGACTAGCGTATGGCAAGAGACCCAGTACTTC.

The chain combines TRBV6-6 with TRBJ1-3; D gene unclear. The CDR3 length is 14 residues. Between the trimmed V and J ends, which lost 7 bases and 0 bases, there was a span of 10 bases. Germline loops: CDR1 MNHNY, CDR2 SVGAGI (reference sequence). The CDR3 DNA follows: TGTGCCAGCATCCCAGTAAGCTCTGGAAACACCATATATTTT. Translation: CASIPVSSGNTIYF.

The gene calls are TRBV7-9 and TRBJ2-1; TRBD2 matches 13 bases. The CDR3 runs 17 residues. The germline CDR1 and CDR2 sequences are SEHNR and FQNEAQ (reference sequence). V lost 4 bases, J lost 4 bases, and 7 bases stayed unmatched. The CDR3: CASSSGTSGAYYNEQFF. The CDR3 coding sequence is TGTGCCAGCAGCTCCGGGACTAGCGGGGCTTATTACAATGAGCAGTTCTTC.

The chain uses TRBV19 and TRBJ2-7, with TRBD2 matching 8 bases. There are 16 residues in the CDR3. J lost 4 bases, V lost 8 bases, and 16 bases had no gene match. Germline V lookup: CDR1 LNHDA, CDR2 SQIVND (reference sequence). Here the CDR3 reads CASQIQDGGGSYEQYF. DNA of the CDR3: TGTGCCAGTCAGATCCAGGACGGGGGGGGCTCATACGAGCAGTACTTC.

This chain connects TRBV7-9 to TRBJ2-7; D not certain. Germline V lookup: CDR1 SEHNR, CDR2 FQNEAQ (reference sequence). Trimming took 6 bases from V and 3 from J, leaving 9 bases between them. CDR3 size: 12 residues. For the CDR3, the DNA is TGTGCCAGCAGTTCCCGTATCTACGAGCAGTACTTC. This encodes CASSSRIYEQYF.

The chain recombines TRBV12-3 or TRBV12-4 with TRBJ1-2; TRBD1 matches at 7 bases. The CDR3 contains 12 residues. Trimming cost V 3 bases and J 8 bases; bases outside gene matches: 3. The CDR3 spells CASSFEGGGYTF. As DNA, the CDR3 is TGTGCCAGCAGTTTTGAAGGGGGCGGCTACACCTTC.